These 21 T cell receptor beta chains were all obtained from the same sample, sequenced in a study of blood T cell repertoires in COVID-19. TCRdb keeps only in-frame clones here, not all; method: immunoSEQ multiplex PCR. The repertoire consists of about 160,000 clones, with around 93% occurring once and the leading ten covering about 5%. Sequences were obtained from peripheral blood. The receptor source for this set is a woman in her forties or fifties with acute or convalescent COVID-19.

This chain uses TRBV7-9 with TRBJ1-4, with a weak D call TRBD1 (6 bases). Germline loops: CDR1 SEHNR, CDR2 FQNEAQ (reference sequence). This CDR3 has 14 residues. Trimming left V 3 bases short and J 6 bases short, with 11 bases between. The CDR3: CASSLGAVDEKLFF. CDR3 DNA: TGTGCCAGCAGCTTGGGGGCCGTGGATGAAAAACTGTTTTTT.

The chain has TRBV11-2 and TRBJ2-2; D is ambiguous. Germline CDR1 is SGHAT and CDR2 is FQNNGV. The CDR3 totals 14 residues. Trimming pared 6 bases from V and 2 bases from J, leaving 10 bases between. This CDR3 is CASRNWYNTGELFF. The CDR3 bases are TGTGCCAGCAGGAACTGGTACAACACCGGGGAGCTGTTTTTT.

The chain couples TRBV7-2 to TRBJ1-5; TRBD1 might be the D (5 bases). Per germline, CDR1 SGHTA and CDR2 FQGNSA. Trimming took 0 bases from V and 5 from J, leaving 20 bases between them. The CDR3 has 18 residues. For the CDR3, the DNA is TGTGCCAGCAGCTTAGCAGGGCGACAGTTCAGTGGGTATCAGCCCCAGCATTTT. This sequence encodes CASSLAGRQFSGYQPQHF.

The chain employs TRBV18 and TRBJ2-6, with 9 nucleotides matching TRBD1. Germline assignment: CDR1 KGHSH and CDR2 LQKENI. This CDR3 is 18 amino acids long. V lost 1 base and J lost 1; bases outside the gene matches: 5. The CDR3 region is CASSPRDRVGSGANVLTF. The DNA of the CDR3 is TGTGCCAGCTCACCACGGGACAGGGTAGGGTCTGGGGCCAACGTCCTGACTTTC.

In this sample, this clone turned up once. The chain's CDR3 is CASSRKGDTEAFF. The CDR3 DNA follows: TGTGCCAGCTCACGGAAGGGGGACACTGAAGCTTTCTTT. This chain connects TRBV18 to TRBJ1-1, with D possibly TRBD1 on 6 matching bases. The V and J ends lost 4 bases and 3 bases respectively, with 9 bases between them. This CDR3 region has 13 residues. The germline V gene has CDR1 KGHSH and CDR2 LQKENI.

The gene calls are TRBV28 and TRBJ1-2, with D hard to call. The CDR3 has 16 amino acids. The V gene's germline CDR1 is MDHEN and CDR2 SYDVKM. Between the trimmed V and J ends, which lost 5 bases and 8 bases, there was a span of 24 bases. CDR3 sequence: CASSLYVGPSSGGYTF. The CDR3 DNA reads as TGTGCCAGCAGTCTATACGTTGGACCTTCCTCGGGGGGCTACACCTTC.

V gene TRBV9 combines with J gene TRBJ2-2; 8 bases match TRBD1. The CDR3 length is 15 residues. In germline, CDR1 is SGDLS, CDR2 YYNGEE. V was pared by 3 bases and J by 5 bases, with 6 bases of the junction left unmatched. DNA for the CDR3: TGTGCCAGCAGCGCGGGACAGGCCGGGACCGGGGAGCTGTTTTTT. This sequence encodes CASSAGQAGTGELFF.

The V gene is TRBV5-1, the J gene TRBJ2-2; 8 bases are a match to TRBD1. The CDR3 consists of 15 residues. V was pared by 2 bases and J by 2 bases, with 2 bases of the junction left unmatched. The V gene's germline CDR1 is SGHRS and CDR2 YFSETQ. The CDR3 DNA follows: TGCGCCAGCAGCTTTCAGGGGGCAAACACCGGGGAGCTGTTTTTT. Translated: CASSFQGANTGELFF.

This chain joins TRBV4-1 and TRBJ1-2; 7 nucleotides line up with TRBD1. CDR1 and CDR2 (germline): MGHRA, YSYEKL. V gave up 4 bases and J gave up 10 bases; unmatched junction bases: 9. This CDR3 is built from 13 residues. In DNA form, the CDR3 reads TGCGCCAGCAGCCCGGACAGGACGGAGCCCTACACCTTC. It specifies CASSPDRTEPYTF.

The chain links TRBV10-3 to TRBJ1-1; D unclear. V was clipped by 4 bases and J by 0 bases, with 9 bases between them. The germline V gene encodes CDR1 ENHRY and CDR2 SYGVKD. CDR3 size: 14 residues. The CDR3 sequence is CAISVEELNTEAFF. CDR3 bases: TGTGCCATCAGTGTGGAGGAACTGAACACTGAAGCTTTCTTT.

This clone was counted once. CDR3 sequence (DNA): TGTGCCAGAGGGGGCGAGGGCGGGGAGCTGTTTTTT. It specifies CARGGEGGELFF. The chain links TRBV2 to TRBJ2-2; 7 bases fit TRBD1. The CDR3 spans 12 residues. The trim removed 9 bases at V and 7 bases at J, leaving 5 bases unmatched. Germline-derived CDR1 and CDR2 are SNHLY and FYNNEI.

V gene TRBV6-6 combines with J gene TRBJ1-1; unclear D gene. This CDR3 is built from 12 residues. The germline gives CDR1 MNHNY, CDR2 SVGAGI (reference sequence). Between the trimmed V and J ends, which lost 7 bases and 7 bases, there was a span of 13 bases. The CDR3 here is CASTGDTFEAFF. As DNA, the CDR3 is TGTGCCAGCACCGGCGACACTTTTGAAGCTTTCTTT.

There are a few counts of this clone. J is TRBJ1-2 and V is TRBV30; 7 bases fit TRBD1. Germline V gene sequence: CDR1 GTSNPN, CDR2 SVGIG (reference sequence). Losses at the gene ends were 2 bases for V and 4 bases for J; bases not matched to a gene: 7. CDR3 length equals 14 residues. The CDR3: CAWSSLQGFYGYTF. CDR3 DNA sequence: TGTGCCTGGAGTAGCCTACAGGGGTTCTATGGCTACACCTTC.

V gene TRBV28 combines with J gene TRBJ2-7, with TRBD1 as a possible D gene (6 bases). Germline values: CDR1 MDHEN, CDR2 SYDVKM. The V end lost 3 bases, the J end lost 4 bases, and 16 bases lay between the germline ends. This CDR3 region has 15 residues. This chain's CDR3 is CASSLGQSVAYEQYF. The CDR3 DNA is TGTGCCAGCAGTTTGGGACAATCTGTCGCTTACGAGCAGTACTTC.

The genes are TRBV6-5 and TRBJ1-2, with unresolved D. The V end lost 0 bases, the J end lost 0 bases, and 11 bases lay between the germline ends. CDR3 length: 16 amino acids. CDR1 is MNHEY and CDR2 is SVGAGI in the germline V gene. In DNA form, the CDR3 reads TGTGCCAGCAGTTACTCGAGGGAGAGAGCTAACTATGGCTACACCTTC. Translation: CASSYSRERANYGYTF.

The chain is built from TRBV10-3 and TRBJ2-1; 7 bases map to TRBD1. The CDR3 contains 14 residues. Germline V CDR1 and CDR2: ENHRY, SYGVKD. The ends lost 7 bases at V and 4 bases at J; junction bases unmatched: 7. CDR3 region: CAINRGRAYNEQFF. The CDR3 DNA is TGTGCCATCAACAGGGGACGGGCTTACAATGAGCAGTTCTTC.

The chain joins TRBV19 to TRBJ2-7, with a tentative D call TRBD2 (5 bases). The CDR3 loop spans 14 amino acids. V was cut by 6 bases and J by 3 bases, with 15 bases left in between. The germline V gene encodes CDR1 LNHDA and CDR2 SQIVND (reference sequence). As DNA, the CDR3 is TGTGCCAGTAGGTTGTCCATTCGGGACTACGAGCAGTACTTC. Translated, it gives CASRLSIRDYEQYF.

This sequence joins TRBV5-1 and TRBJ1-1; D is unresolved. Germline CDR1 and CDR2: SGHRS and YFSETQ. The CDR3 extends over 15 amino acids. V was shortened by 0 bases and J by 4 bases, with 13 bases between the two germline ends. Here the CDR3 DNA reads TGCGCCAGCAGCTTGGGGTCCTCGGGAGGCACTGAAGCTTTCTTT. Amino acid sequence: CASSLGSSGGTEAFF.

This clone was found once. V usage is TRBV29-1 and J usage is TRBJ2-7; TRBD1 is a possible D gene (6 bases). Trimming left V 6 bases short and J 7 bases short, with 19 bases between. CDR1 SQVTM and CDR2 ANQGSEA come from the germline V gene. The CDR3 consists of 13 residues. The CDR3 is CSVTGTSLWEQYF. The CDR3 nucleotides read TGCAGCGTAACGGGGACATCCCTGTGGGAGCAGTACTTC.

A remark on this clone: Other DNA sequences in this specimen translate into the identical CDR3. This chain links TRBV5-1 with TRBJ1-6, with 10 nucleotides matching TRBD1. The V segment lost 7 bases and the J segment 7 bases; nucleotides outside the gene matches: 2. Germline-derived CDR1 and CDR2 are SGHRS and YFSETQ. CDR3 length equals 13 residues. The CDR3 DNA is TGCGCCAGCGGGACAGGGGTAAATTCACCCCTCCACTTT. Translating gives CASGTGVNSPLHF. The entire variable domain, with the rest obtained from reference TRBV5-1 and TRBJ1-6, is as follows: KAGVTQTPRYLIKTRGQQVTLSCSPISGHRSVSWYQQTPGQGLQFLFEYFSETQRNKGNFPGRFSGRQFSNSRSEMNVSTLELGDSALYLCASGTGVNSPLHFGNGTRLTVT.

This sequence joins TRBV5-6 and TRBJ2-2, with 14 bases identical to TRBD2. The CDR3 spans 14 residues. Per the germline V gene, CDR1 is SGHDT and CDR2 is YYEEEE. The V segment lost 4 bases and the J segment 16 bases; nucleotides outside the gene matches: 9. Here the CDR3 DNA reads TGTGCCAGCAGCCTGGGACTAGCGGGAGAAATGGGGTTTTTT. Translation gives CASSLGLAGEMGFF.